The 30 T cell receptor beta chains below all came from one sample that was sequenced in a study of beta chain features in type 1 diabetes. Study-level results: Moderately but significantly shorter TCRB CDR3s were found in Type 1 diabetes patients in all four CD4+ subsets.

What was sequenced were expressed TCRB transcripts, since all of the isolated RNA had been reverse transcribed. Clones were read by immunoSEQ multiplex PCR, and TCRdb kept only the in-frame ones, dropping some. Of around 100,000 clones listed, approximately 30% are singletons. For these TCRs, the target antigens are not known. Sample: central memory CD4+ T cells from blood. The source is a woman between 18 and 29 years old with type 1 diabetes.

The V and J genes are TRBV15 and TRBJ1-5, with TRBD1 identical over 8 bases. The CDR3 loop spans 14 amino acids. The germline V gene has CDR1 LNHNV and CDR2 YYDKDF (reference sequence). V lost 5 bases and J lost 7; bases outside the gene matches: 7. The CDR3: CATSSQGGRQPQHF. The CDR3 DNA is TGTGCCACCAGCTCACAGGGGGGCCGGCAGCCCCAGCATTTT.

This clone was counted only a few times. In DNA, the CDR3 is TGCGCCAGCAGCTTGAGATCAGGGAATGGCTACACCTTC. Encoded protein: CASSLRSGNGYTF. This chain links TRBV5-1 with TRBJ1-2; a weak D match, TRBD1 (5 bases). V lost 1 base to trimming and J lost 6 bases, with 10 bases between them. Germline V CDR1 and CDR2: SGHRS, YFSETQ. The CDR3 has 13 residues. The full variable domain, with the rest looked up from reference TRBV5-1 and TRBJ1-2, is KAGVTQTPRYLIKTRGQQVTLSCSPISGHRSVSWYQQTPGQGLQFLFEYFSETQRNKGNFPGRFSGRQFSNSRSEMNVSTLELGDSALYLCASSLRSGNGYTFGSGTRLTVV.

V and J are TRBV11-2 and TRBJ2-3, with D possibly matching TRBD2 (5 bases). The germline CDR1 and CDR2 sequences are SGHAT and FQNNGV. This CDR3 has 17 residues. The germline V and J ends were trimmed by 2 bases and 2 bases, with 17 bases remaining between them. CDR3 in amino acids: CASSLSGSWPFTDTQYF. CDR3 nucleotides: TGTGCCAGCAGCTTAAGCGGTTCCTGGCCCTTCACAGATACGCAGTATTTT.

As DNA, the CDR3 is TGCGCCAGCAGCCAGACGACTACCGGGACAGGGGAGCAAGAGACCCAGTACTTC. It yields the protein CASSQTTTGTGEQETQYF. The chain carries TRBV4-1 and TRBJ2-5, with 10 bases matching TRBD1. The CDR3 sequence is 18 residues long. The V and J ends lost 3 bases and 2 bases, in that order; junction bases with no gene match: 12. Germline V gene sequence: CDR1 MGHRA, CDR2 YSYEKL.

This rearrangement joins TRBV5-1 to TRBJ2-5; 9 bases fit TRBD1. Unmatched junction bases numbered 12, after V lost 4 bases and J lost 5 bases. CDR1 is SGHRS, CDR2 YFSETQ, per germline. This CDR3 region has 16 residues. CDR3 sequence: CASSTSPGQGGETQYF. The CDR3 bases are TGCGCCAGCAGCACCTCCCCGGGACAGGGAGGCGAGACCCAGTACTTC.

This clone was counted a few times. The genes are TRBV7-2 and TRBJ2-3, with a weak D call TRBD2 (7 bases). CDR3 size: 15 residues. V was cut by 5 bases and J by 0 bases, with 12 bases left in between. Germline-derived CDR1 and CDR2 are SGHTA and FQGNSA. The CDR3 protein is CASSRAGASTDTQYF. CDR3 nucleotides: TGTGCCAGCAGCCGGGCGGGGGCTAGCACAGATACGCAGTATTTT. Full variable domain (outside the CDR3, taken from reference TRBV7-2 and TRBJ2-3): GAGVSQSPSNKVTEKGKDVELRCDPISGHTALYWYRQSLGQGLEFLIYFQGNSAPDKSGLPSDRFSAERTGGSVSTLTIQRTQQEDSAVYLCASSRAGASTDTQYFGPGTRLTVL.

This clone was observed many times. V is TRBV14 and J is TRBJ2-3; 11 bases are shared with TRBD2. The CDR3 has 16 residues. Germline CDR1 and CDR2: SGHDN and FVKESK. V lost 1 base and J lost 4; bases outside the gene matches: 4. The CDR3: CASSQGTSGWADTQYF. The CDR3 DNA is TGTGCCAGCAGCCAAGGGACTAGCGGGTGGGCAGATACGCAGTATTTT.

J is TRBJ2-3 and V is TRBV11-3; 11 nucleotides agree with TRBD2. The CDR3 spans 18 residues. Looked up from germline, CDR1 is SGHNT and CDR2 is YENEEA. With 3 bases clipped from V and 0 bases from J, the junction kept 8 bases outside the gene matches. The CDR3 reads CASSFPGLAALSTDTQYF. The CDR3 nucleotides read TGTGCCAGCAGCTTTCCGGGACTAGCGGCACTTAGCACAGATACGCAGTATTTT.

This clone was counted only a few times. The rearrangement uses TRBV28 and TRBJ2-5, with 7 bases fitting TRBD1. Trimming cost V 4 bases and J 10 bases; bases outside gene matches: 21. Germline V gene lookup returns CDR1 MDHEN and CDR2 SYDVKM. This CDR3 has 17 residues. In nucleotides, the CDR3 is TGTGCCAGCAGTTCACCCTGGACAGGCAATAGGCCAGGGGGCCAGTACTTC. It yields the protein CASSSPWTGNRPGGQYF.

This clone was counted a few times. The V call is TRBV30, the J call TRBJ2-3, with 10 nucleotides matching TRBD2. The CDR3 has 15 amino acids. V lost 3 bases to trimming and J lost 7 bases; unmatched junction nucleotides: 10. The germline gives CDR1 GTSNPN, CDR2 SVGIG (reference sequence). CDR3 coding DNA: TGTGCCTGGAGCGAAAGACTAGCGGGTTTATATACGCAGTATTTT. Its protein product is CAWSERLAGLYTQYF. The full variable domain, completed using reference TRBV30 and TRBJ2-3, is SQTIHQWPATLVQPVGSPLSLECTVEGTSNPNLYWYRQAAGRGLQLLFYSVGIGQISSEVPQNLSASRPQDRQFILSSKKLLLSDSGFYLCAWSERLAGLYTQYFGPGTRLTVL.

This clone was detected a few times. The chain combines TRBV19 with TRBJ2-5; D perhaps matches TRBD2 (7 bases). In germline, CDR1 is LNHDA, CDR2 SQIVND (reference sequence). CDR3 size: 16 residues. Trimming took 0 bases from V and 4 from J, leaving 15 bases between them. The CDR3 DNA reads TGTGCCAGTAGTATAGATGGCGGGGGCAAGAGAGAGACCCAGTACTTC. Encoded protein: CASSIDGGGKRETQYF. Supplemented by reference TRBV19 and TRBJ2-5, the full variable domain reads DGGITQSPKYLFRKEGQNVTLSCEQNLNHDAMYWYRQDPGQGLRLIYYSQIVNDFQKGDIAEGYSVSREKKESFPLTVTSAQKNPTAFYLCASSIDGGGKRETQYFGPGTRLLVL.

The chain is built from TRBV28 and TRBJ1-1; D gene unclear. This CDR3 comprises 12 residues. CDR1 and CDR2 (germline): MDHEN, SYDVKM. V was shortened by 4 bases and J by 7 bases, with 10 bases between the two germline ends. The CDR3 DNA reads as TGTGCCAGCAGTTCCCTAGGATATGAAGCTTTCTTT. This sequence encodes CASSSLGYEAFF.

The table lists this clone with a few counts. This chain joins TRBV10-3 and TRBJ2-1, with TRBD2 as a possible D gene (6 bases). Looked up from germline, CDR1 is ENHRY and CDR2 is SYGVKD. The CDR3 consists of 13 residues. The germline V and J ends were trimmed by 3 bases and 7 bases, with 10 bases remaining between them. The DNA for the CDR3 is TGTGCCATCAGTGACGGAGGGAGAAATGAGCAGTTCTTC. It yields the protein CAISDGGRNEQFF.

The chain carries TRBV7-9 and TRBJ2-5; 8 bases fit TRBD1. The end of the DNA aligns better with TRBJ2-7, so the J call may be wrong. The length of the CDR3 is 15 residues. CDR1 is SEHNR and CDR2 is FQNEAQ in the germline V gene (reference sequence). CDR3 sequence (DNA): TGTGCCAGCAGCTTGAGGACAGGGTTGACTACCGAGCAGTACTTC. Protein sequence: CASSLRTGLTTEQYF.

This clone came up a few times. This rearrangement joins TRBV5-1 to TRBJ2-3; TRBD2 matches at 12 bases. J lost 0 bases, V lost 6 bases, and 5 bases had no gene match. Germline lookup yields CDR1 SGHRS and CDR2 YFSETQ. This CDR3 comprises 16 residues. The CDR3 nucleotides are TGCGCCAGCACCGGACTAGCGGGGACTAGCACAGATACGCAGTATTTT. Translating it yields CASTGLAGTSTDTQYF.

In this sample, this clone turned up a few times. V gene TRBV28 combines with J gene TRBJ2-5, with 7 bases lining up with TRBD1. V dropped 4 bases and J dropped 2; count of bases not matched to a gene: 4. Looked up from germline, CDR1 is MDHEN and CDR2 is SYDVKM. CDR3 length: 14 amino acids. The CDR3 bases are TGTGCCAGCAGTTCCCTGGACAGGCAAGAGACCCAGTACTTC. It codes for CASSSLDRQETQYF.

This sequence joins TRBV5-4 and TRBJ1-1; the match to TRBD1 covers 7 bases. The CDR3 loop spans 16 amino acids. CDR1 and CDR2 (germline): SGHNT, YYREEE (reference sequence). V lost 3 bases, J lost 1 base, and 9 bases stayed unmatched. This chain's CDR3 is CASSSHPQGRNTEAFF. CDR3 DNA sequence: TGTGCCAGCAGCTCGCACCCACAGGGGAGGAACACTGAAGCTTTCTTT. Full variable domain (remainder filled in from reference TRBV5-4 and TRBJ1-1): ETGVTQSPTHLIKTRGQQVTLRCSSQSGHNTVSWYQQALGQGPQFIFQYYREEENGRGNFPPRFSGLQFPNYSSELNVNALELDDSALYLCASSSHPQGRNTEAFFGQGTRLTVV.

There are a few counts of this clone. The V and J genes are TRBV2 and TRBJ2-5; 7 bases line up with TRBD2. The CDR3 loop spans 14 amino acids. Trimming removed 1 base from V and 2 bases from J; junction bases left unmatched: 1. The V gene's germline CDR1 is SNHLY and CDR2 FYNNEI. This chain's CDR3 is CASSEGGGQETQYF. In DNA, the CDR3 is TGTGCCAGCAGTGAAGGGGGGGGGCAAGAGACCCAGTACTTC. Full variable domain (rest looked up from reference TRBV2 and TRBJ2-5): EPEVTQTPSHQVTQMGQEVILRCVPISNHLYFYWYRQILGQKVEFLVSFYNNEISEKSEIFDDQFSVERPDGSNFTLKIRSTKLEDSAMYFCASSEGGGQETQYFGPGTRLLVL.

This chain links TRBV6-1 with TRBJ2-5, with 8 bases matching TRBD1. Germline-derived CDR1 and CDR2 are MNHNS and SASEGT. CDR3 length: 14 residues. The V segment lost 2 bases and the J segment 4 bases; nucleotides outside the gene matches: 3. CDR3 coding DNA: TGTGCCAGCAGTGAAACAGGGGGGAGAGAGACCCAGTACTTC. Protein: CASSETGGRETQYF.

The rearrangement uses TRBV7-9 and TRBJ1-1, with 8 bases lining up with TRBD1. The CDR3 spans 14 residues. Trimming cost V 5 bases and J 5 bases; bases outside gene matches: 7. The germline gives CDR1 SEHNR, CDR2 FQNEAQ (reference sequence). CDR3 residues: CASSSQGAQTEAFF. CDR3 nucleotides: TGTGCCAGCAGCAGCCAGGGGGCGCAGACTGAAGCTTTCTTT.

The CDR3 protein is CASSLTVETQYF. CDR3 sequence (DNA): TGTGCCAGCAGTTTGACTGTGGAGACCCAGTACTTC. The chain is built from TRBV28 and TRBJ2-5; no clear D. V lost 3 bases, J lost 5 bases, and 7 bases lay in between. CDR1 is MDHEN, CDR2 SYDVKM, per germline. This CDR3 contains 12 residues.

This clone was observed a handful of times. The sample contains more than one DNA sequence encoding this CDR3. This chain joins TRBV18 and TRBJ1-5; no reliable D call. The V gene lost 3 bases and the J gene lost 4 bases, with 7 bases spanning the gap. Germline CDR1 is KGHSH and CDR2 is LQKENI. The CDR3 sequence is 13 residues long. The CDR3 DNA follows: TGTGCCAGCTCACCGGCAACGAATCAGCCCCAGCATTTT. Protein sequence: CASSPATNQPQHF.

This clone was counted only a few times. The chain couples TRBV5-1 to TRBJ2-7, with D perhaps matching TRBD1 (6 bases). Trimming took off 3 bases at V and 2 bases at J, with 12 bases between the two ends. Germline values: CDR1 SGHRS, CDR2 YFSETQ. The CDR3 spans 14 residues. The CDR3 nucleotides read TGCGCCAGCAGCTCTAGTGACAGGACCTACGAGCAGTACTTC. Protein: CASSSSDRTYEQYF.

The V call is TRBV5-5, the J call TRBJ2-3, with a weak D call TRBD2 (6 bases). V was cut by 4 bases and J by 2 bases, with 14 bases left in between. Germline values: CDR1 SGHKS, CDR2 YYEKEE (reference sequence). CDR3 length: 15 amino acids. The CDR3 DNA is TGTGCCAGCAGCCGTAGGGACTTAATCACAGATACGCAGTATTTT. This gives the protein CASSRRDLITDTQYF. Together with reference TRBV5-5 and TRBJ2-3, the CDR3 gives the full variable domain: DAGVTQSPTHLIKTRGQQVTLRCSPISGHKSVSWYQQVLGQGPQFIFQYYEKEERGRGNFPDRFSARQFPNYSSELNVNALLLGDSALYLCASSRRDLITDTQYFGPGTRLTVL.

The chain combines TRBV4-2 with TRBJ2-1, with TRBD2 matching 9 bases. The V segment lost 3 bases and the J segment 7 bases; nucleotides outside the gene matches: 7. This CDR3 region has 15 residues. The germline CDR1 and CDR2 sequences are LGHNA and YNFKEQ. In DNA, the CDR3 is TGTGCCAGCAGCCATGTTAGCGGGAGCGCGAATGAGCAGTTCTTC. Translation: CASSHVSGSANEQFF.

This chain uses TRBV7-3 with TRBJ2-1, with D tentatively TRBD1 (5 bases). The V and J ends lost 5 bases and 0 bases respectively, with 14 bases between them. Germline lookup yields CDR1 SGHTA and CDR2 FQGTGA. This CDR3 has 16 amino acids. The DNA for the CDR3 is TGTGCCAGCAGCCCAAGTGGGGCTAGCTCCTACAATGAGCAGTTCTTC. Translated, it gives CASSPSGASSYNEQFF.

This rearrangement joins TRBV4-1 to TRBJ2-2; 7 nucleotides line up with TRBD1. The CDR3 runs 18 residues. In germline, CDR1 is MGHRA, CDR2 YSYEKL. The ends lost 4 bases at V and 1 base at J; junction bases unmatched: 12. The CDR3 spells CASSPRPQGVENTGELFF. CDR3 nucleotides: TGCGCCAGCAGCCCCAGACCTCAGGGGGTAGAGAACACCGGGGAGCTGTTTTTT.

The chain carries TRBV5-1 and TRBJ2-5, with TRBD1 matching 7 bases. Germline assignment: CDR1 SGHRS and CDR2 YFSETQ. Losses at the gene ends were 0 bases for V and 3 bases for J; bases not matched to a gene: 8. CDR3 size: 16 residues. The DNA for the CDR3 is TGCGCCAGCAGCTTGGGACAGGGCCTGTTGAAAGAGACCCAGTACTTC. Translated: CASSLGQGLLKETQYF.

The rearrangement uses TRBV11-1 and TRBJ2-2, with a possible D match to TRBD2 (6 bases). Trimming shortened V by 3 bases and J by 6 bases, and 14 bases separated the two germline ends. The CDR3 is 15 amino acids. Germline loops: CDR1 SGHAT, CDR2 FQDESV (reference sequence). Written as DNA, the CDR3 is TGTGCCAGCAGCTTTAGCACCACTAGCCCCGGGGAGCTGTTTTTT. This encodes CASSFSTTSPGELFF.

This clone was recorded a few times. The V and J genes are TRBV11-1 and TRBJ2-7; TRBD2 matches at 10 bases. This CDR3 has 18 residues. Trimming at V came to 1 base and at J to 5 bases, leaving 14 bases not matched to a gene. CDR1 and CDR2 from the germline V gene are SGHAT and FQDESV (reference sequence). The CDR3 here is CASSLGRGASGRFDEQYF. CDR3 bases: TGTGCCAGCAGCTTAGGGCGGGGAGCTAGCGGGAGATTCGACGAGCAGTACTTC.